Presented here are 18 T cell receptor beta chains from one specimen sequenced in a study of cytomegalovirus exposure and HLA in healthy donors listed by TCRdb under 2017. The library was obtained by the immunoSEQ multiplex PCR assay. A mixture of 60 forward primers for TCR Vbeta segments and 13 reverse primers for TCR Jbeta segments was used in the multiplex PCR. The clones in this table, taken by TCRdb from immuneACCESS, are in-frame only. Not every clone is retained; where verified, under half of the shortfall comes from an unresolved V gene, and the cause of the rest is unknown. The table for this sample lists approximately 150,000 clones; 75% to 80% of them were counted only once. The ten largest clonotypes hold 0.94% of the sample. Sequenced input: PBMCs. Receptors originate from a woman aged 60-75 years in good health and CMV-seronegative.

This chain connects TRBV27 to TRBJ2-7, with a tentative D call TRBD2 (5 bases). Looked up from germline, CDR1 is MNHEY and CDR2 is SMNVEV (reference sequence). V was trimmed by 7 bases and J by 7 bases, leaving 26 bases between them. CDR3 length: 16 amino acids. The DNA of the CDR3 is TGTGCCAGCACTCCCCTGCTAGCCCAAAAGAGGGATGAGCAGTACTTC. The encoded protein is CASTPLLAQKRDEQYF.

The V call is TRBV5-1, the J call TRBJ2-3, with D uncertain. V dropped 4 bases and J dropped 1 base, with 10 bases sitting between them. In germline, CDR1 is SGHRS, CDR2 YFSETQ. The CDR3 totals 14 residues. Written as DNA, the CDR3 is TGCGCCAGCAGCCCCCTCCCGGGCACAGATACGCAGTATTTT. Amino acids: CASSPLPGTDTQYF.

This clone was seen a few times. The chain employs TRBV27 and TRBJ2-2; 10 bases line up with TRBD2. Losses at the gene ends were 0 bases for V and 0 bases for J; bases not matched to a gene: 10. The CDR3 extends over 20 amino acids. In germline, CDR1 is MNHEY, CDR2 SMNVEV (reference sequence). The CDR3 DNA is TGTGCCAGCAGTTTATCGGTGCCTAGCGGGAGTTGGACGAACACCGGGGAGCTGTTTTTT. Amino acids: CASSLSVPSGSWTNTGELFF.

The chain carries TRBV5-1 and TRBJ2-5, with D unresolved. Germline CDR1 SGHRS, CDR2 YFSETQ. The CDR3 extends over 15 amino acids. The germline V and J ends were trimmed by 0 bases and 0 bases, with 9 bases remaining between them. The CDR3 sequence is CASSLESSYQETQYF. The CDR3 DNA follows: TGCGCCAGCAGCTTGGAATCCAGTTACCAAGAGACCCAGTACTTC.

This clone occurred a few times. The V and J genes are TRBV28 and TRBJ2-7; 7 nucleotides agree with TRBD1. Germline trimming cut 8 bases from V and 4 bases from J; bases unmatched to any gene: 8. Germline CDR1 and CDR2: MDHEN and SYDVKM. The CDR3 covers 13 residues. The CDR3 DNA follows: TGTGCCAGCGGAAAACAACAGGGGTACGAGCAGTACTTC. Its protein is CASGKQQGYEQYF.

The CDR3 sequence: CASTQTFPTNEKLFF. DNA of the CDR3: TGTGCCAGCACACAGACCTTTCCAACTAATGAAAAACTGTTTTTT. The rearrangement joins TRBV28 to TRBJ1-4; the D is unclear. The CDR3 consists of 15 residues. With 7 bases removed from V and 0 bases from J, the gap between germline ends came to 12 bases. Per the germline V gene, CDR1 is MDHEN and CDR2 is SYDVKM.

This clone was detected only a few times. This chain uses TRBV29-1 with TRBJ1-2; D remains unclear. The CDR3 sequence is 11 residues long. V shed 5 bases and J shed 9 bases, with 13 bases lying between them. Germline CDR1 SQVTM, CDR2 ANQGSEA. The CDR3 coding sequence is TGCAGCGTTCCTTCCCCGAGGAGCTACACCTTC. Its protein product is CSVPSPRSYTF.

V usage is TRBV29-1 and J usage is TRBJ2-3; the D is unclear. The V end was cut by 0 bases, the J end by 4 bases, with 5 bases between. Germline-derived CDR1 and CDR2 are SQVTM and ANQGSEA. The CDR3 consists of 12 residues. The DNA of the CDR3 is TGCAGCGTTGAAGATCTTTCAGATACGCAGTATTTT. This translates into CSVEDLSDTQYF.

V and J are TRBV2 and TRBJ2-7; 10 positions agree with TRBD2. Trimming cost V 2 bases and J 3 bases; bases outside gene matches: 7. The CDR3 extends over 16 amino acids. Germline V gene lookup returns CDR1 SNHLY and CDR2 FYNNEI. CDR3 coding DNA: TGTGCCAGCAGTGAAATTAGCGGGGGGTTCCTCTACGAGCAGTACTTC. The encoded protein is CASSEISGGFLYEQYF.

The chain carries TRBV28 and TRBJ1-6; 10 nucleotides align to TRBD1. J gave up 12 bases and V 7 bases, and 12 bases lay outside the gene matches. Per the germline V gene, CDR1 is MDHEN and CDR2 is SYDVKM. This CDR3 is built from 15 residues. The CDR3 DNA is TGTGCCAGCATTCCTCGGGACAGGGGATTTGAACCCCTCCACTTT. Its translation: CASIPRDRGFEPLHF.

The chain carries TRBV11-2 and TRBJ2-7; TRBD2 aligns across 9 bases. The ends lost 1 base at V and 2 bases at J; junction bases unmatched: 3. This CDR3 has 15 residues. Germline-derived CDR1 and CDR2 are SGHAT and FQNNGV. The CDR3 loop reads CASSLGGGDPYEQYF. CDR3 DNA sequence: TGTGCCAGCAGCTTAGGCGGGGGGGACCCCTACGAGCAGTACTTC.

The chain uses TRBV11-3 and TRBJ2-5, with TRBD1 matching 7 bases. The CDR3 length is 15 residues. Germline V gene lookup returns CDR1 SGHNT and CDR2 YENEEA. Trimming took 5 bases from V and 4 from J; bases not matched to a gene: 10. The CDR3: CASSRRTGAGETQYF. DNA of the CDR3: TGTGCCAGCAGCCGCAGAACAGGGGCTGGAGAGACCCAGTACTTC.

V gene TRBV2 combines with J gene TRBJ1-2; 10 bases are a match to TRBD1. Per germline, CDR1 SNHLY and CDR2 FYNNEI. The CDR3 is 15 amino acids. The V and J ends lost 5 bases and 7 bases, in that order; junction bases with no gene match: 10. This CDR3 is CASSLPGQGFRGYTF. For the CDR3, the DNA is TGTGCCAGCAGTCTTCCGGGACAGGGGTTTCGTGGCTACACCTTC.

The V and J genes are TRBV6-1 and TRBJ2-1; 7 positions agree with TRBD1. Germline trimming cut 4 bases from V and 8 bases from J; bases unmatched to any gene: 5. This CDR3 contains 13 residues. Germline-derived CDR1 and CDR2 are MNHNS and SASEGT. CDR3 sequence (DNA): TGTGCCAGCAGTGTTTCAGGGGGATATGAGCAGTTCTTC. Residues: CASSVSGGYEQFF.

The chain carries TRBV28 and TRBJ2-3; 8 bases fit TRBD2. Trimming at V came to 2 bases and at J to 0 bases, leaving 7 bases not matched to a gene. Germline CDR1 reads MDHEN; CDR2 reads SYDVKM. There are 17 residues in the CDR3. Here the CDR3 DNA reads TGTGCCAGCAGTTTACAAAAGCGGGGGACTAGCACAGATACGCAGTATTTT. Translation gives CASSLQKRGTSTDTQYF.

This chain joins TRBV18 and TRBJ2-2; D possibly corresponds to TRBD1 (6 bases). CDR3 length: 17 residues. With 2 bases removed from V and 6 bases from J, the gap between germline ends came to 19 bases. Germline V gives CDR1 KGHSH, CDR2 LQKENI. This chain's CDR3 is CASSPSSAGVSSGELFF. DNA of the CDR3: TGTGCCAGCTCACCATCCTCGGCAGGGGTTAGCTCCGGGGAGCTGTTTTTT.

The chain recombines TRBV11-2 with TRBJ2-5; TRBD2 agrees at 15 bases. This CDR3 has 19 amino acids. Germline lookup yields CDR1 SGHAT and CDR2 FQNNGV. Germline trimming cut 5 bases from V and 5 bases from J; bases unmatched to any gene: 15. The CDR3: CASSTQALGLAGGRETQYF. In DNA, the CDR3 is TGTGCCAGCAGCACCCAGGCCCTGGGACTAGCGGGAGGCCGGGAGACCCAGTACTTC. The full variable domain, its missing parts supplied by reference TRBV11-2 and TRBJ2-5, is EAGVAQSPRYKIIEKRQSVAFWCNPISGHATLYWYQQILGQGPKLLIQFQNNGVVDDSQLPKDRFSAERLKGVDSTLKIQPAKLEDSAVYLCASSTQALGLAGGRETQYFGPGTRLLVL.

The chain carries TRBV7-2 and TRBJ2-7; a weak D match, TRBD1 (6 bases). V was clipped by 2 bases and J by 3 bases, with 11 bases between them. The length of the CDR3 is 14 residues. CDR1 is SGHTA, CDR2 FQGNSA, per germline. This CDR3 reads CASSLNGGDYEQYF. The CDR3 DNA is TGTGCCAGCAGCTTAAATGGGGGCGACTACGAGCAGTACTTC.